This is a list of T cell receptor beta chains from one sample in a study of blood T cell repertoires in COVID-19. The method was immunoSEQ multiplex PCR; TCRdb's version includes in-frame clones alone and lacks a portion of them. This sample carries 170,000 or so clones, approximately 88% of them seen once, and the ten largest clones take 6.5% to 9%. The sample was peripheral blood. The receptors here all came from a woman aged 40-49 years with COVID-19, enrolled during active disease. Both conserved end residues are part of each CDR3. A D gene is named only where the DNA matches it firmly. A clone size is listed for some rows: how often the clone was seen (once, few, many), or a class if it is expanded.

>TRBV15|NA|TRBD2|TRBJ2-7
CATSRVRGGQYEQYF
TGTGCCACCAGCAGAGTGCGGGGGGGCCAATACGAGCAGTACTTC
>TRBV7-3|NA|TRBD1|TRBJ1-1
CASSFNRGDEAFF
TGTGCCAGCAGCTTCAACAGGGGTGATGAAGCTTTCTTT
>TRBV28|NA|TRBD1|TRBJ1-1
CASSSPGTGTHTEAFF
TGTGCCAGCAGTTCCCCCGGGACAGGGACCCACACTGAAGCTTTCTTT
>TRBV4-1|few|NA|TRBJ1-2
CASSQESAVNYGYTF
TGCGCCAGCAGCCAGGAGTCGGCCGTTAACTATGGCTACACCTTC
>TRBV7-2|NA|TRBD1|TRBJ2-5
CASSQGDRAYF
TGTGCCAGCAGCCAAGGGGACAGAGCTTACTTC
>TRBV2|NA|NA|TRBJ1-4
CASRSGGTNEKLFF
TGTGCCAGCAGGTCGGGGGGCACTAATGAAAAACTGTTTTTT
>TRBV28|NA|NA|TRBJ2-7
CASSLDDRYEQYF
TGTGCCAGCAGTCTAGACGACAGGTACGAGCAGTACTTC
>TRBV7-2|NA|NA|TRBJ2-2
CASSLTRANTGELFF
TGTGCCAGCAGCCTAACTAGGGCGAACACCGGGGAGCTGTTTTTT
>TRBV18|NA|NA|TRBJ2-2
CASSPKTNTGELFF
TGTGCCAGCTCACCCAAGACTAACACCGGGGAGCTGTTTTTT
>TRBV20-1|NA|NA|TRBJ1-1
CSASSGDHDTEAFF
TGCAGTGCTAGTTCGGGGGACCACGACACTGAAGCTTTCTTT
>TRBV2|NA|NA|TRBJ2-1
CASRSTSTDEQFF
TGTGCCAGCAGGAGCACTAGTACCGATGAGCAGTTCTTC